Following are 28 T cell receptor beta chains from one sample sequenced in a study of blood T cell repertoires in COVID-19. This table comes from immunoSEQ multiplex PCR, and its TCRdb copy is limited to in-frame clones, with some not included. The sample has 70,000 to 90,000 clones, roughly 80% seen once. The sample comprised peripheral blood. The receptors derive from a woman aged 60-75 years with acute or convalescent COVID-19.

This chain connects TRBV4-1 to TRBJ1-4, with TRBD1 identical over 8 bases. V lost 1 base, J lost 3 bases, and 4 bases stayed unmatched. The CDR3 totals 16 residues. From germline, CDR1 is MGHRA and CDR2 YSYEKL. CDR3 region: CASSQGGQGPNEKLFF. The CDR3 nucleotides read TGCGCCAGCAGCCAAGGTGGACAGGGACCTAATGAAAAACTGTTTTTT.

This clone was recorded only once. Here the CDR3 reads CASSVAGVGNEKLFF. In nucleotides, the CDR3 is TGTGCCAGCAGTGTCGCGGGGGTGGGGAATGAAAAACTGTTTTTT. The chain has TRBV25-1 and TRBJ1-4; TRBD1 is a possible D gene (5 bases). V shed 4 bases and J shed 5 bases, with 14 bases lying between them. Germline-derived CDR1 and CDR2 are MGHDK and SYGVNS. The CDR3 is 15 residues long.

The sample holds a few counts of this clone. This rearrangement joins TRBV2 to TRBJ1-1; D may be TRBD1 (5 bases). V gave up 8 bases and J gave up 0 bases, with 19 bases separating them. Germline V gene sequence: CDR1 SNHLY, CDR2 FYNNEI. There are 16 residues in the CDR3. The CDR3 region has the DNA TGTGCCAGCCAGCGGTCGGCGGGGCTGGTGAACACTGAAGCTTTCTTT. Amino acids: CASQRSAGLVNTEAFF.

This clone was seen more than once but under ten times. This chain joins TRBV9 and TRBJ1-5; D possibly corresponds to TRBD1 (6 bases). Trimming took 3 bases from V and 4 from J, leaving 14 bases between them. Germline CDR1 and CDR2: SGDLS and YYNGEE. This CDR3 region has 15 residues. The DNA for the CDR3 is TGTGCCAGCAGCGCAACAGGGAAGGAAAATCAGCCCCAGCATTTT. Protein product: CASSATGKENQPQHF. Combining the CDR3 with reference TRBV9 and TRBJ1-5 gives the whole variable domain DSGVTQTPKHLITATGQRVTLRCSPRSGDLSVYWYQQSLDQGLQFLIQYYNGEERAKGNILERFSAQQFPDLHSELNLSSLELGDSALYFCASSATGKENQPQHFGDGTRLSIL.

The chain recombines TRBV5-5 with TRBJ2-5; 8 nucleotides line up with TRBD1. The CDR3 length is 16 residues. CDR1 is SGHKS, CDR2 YYEKEE, per germline (reference sequence). J lost 4 bases, V lost 4 bases, and 12 bases had no gene match. CDR3 nucleotides: TGTGCCAGCAGCCAAAAGGGACAGGAGTTCTCAGAGACCCAGTACTTC. Protein sequence: CASSQKGQEFSETQYF.

V usage is TRBV9 and J usage is TRBJ2-1; 9 bases fit TRBD1. V was pared by 4 bases and J by 5 bases, with 7 bases of the junction left unmatched. This CDR3 has 15 amino acids. Germline-derived CDR1 and CDR2 are SGDLS and YYNGEE. CDR3 in amino acids: CASSLRDRVNNEQFF. In DNA form, the CDR3 reads TGTGCCAGCAGCTTACGGGACAGGGTTAACAATGAGCAGTTCTTC.

This rearrangement joins TRBV30 to TRBJ2-7; possible D gene TRBD1, 6 bases. The CDR3 extends over 13 amino acids. Germline-derived CDR1 and CDR2 are GTSNPN and SVGIG (reference sequence). The V gene lost 5 bases and the J gene lost 2 bases, with 13 bases spanning the gap. The CDR3 nucleotides are TGTGCCTGGGCTTTTCGGACAGCCTACGAGCAGTACTTC. Translation: CAWAFRTAYEQYF.

The chain combines TRBV20-1 with TRBJ1-2; maybe TRBD1 (5 bases). The CDR3 runs 11 residues. Germline V gene sequence: CDR1 DFQATT, CDR2 SNEGSKA (reference sequence). The CDR3 sequence: CSGRGNYGYTF. CDR3 in DNA: TGCAGCGGGAGGGGAAACTATGGCTACACCTTC.

This chain links TRBV9 with TRBJ1-6, with a weak D call TRBD1 (5 bases). The V gene's germline CDR1 is SGDLS and CDR2 YYNGEE. The CDR3 consists of 15 residues. The V end was cut by 7 bases, the J end by 0 bases, with 11 bases between. CDR3 in DNA: TGTGCCAGCGGTGACGGGGGCTCCTATAATTCACCCCTCCACTTT. Translated, it gives CASGDGGSYNSPLHF.

The V and J genes are TRBV18 and TRBJ2-7; D might be TRBD1 (5 bases). Trimming shortened V by 3 bases and J by 0 bases, and 15 bases separated the two germline ends. The V gene's germline CDR1 is KGHSH and CDR2 LQKENI. The CDR3 loop spans 16 amino acids. CDR3 DNA sequence: TGTGCCAGCTCACCCCTGGCAGGGTCAAGCTCCTACGAGCAGTACTTC. The encoded protein is CASSPLAGSSSYEQYF.

The count of this clone is one. The CDR3 sequence: CASSFGQGGYNEQFF. CDR3 coding DNA: TGTGCCAGCAGCTTCGGACAGGGGGGTTACAATGAGCAGTTCTTC. This chain uses TRBV6-2 or TRBV6-3 with TRBJ2-1; 10 positions match TRBD1. The CDR3 is 15 residues long. Trimming removed 6 bases from V and 4 bases from J; junction bases left unmatched: 6. From germline, CDR1 is MNHEY and CDR2 SVGEGT.

V is TRBV20-1 and J is TRBJ1-5; 11 bases match TRBD1. Trimming cost V 3 bases and J 4 bases; bases outside gene matches: 5. Germline V lookup: CDR1 DFQATT, CDR2 SNEGSKA (reference sequence). The CDR3 consists of 15 residues. CDR3: CSASGTGGENQPQHF. The CDR3 DNA is TGCAGTGCTAGTGGGACAGGGGGTGAAAATCAGCCCCAGCATTTT.

V gene TRBV24-1 combines with J gene TRBJ2-1; 7 positions agree with TRBD1. V was pared by 4 bases and J by 3 bases, with 2 bases of the junction left unmatched. Germline assignment: CDR1 KGHDR and CDR2 SFDVKD. This CDR3 has 14 residues. The CDR3 DNA reads TGTGCCACCAGTGAGGCAGGGGGCTACAATGAGCAGTTCTTC. Its protein is CATSEAGGYNEQFF.

The genes are TRBV4-1 and TRBJ2-1; 12 bases are a match to TRBD1. Germline V gene sequence: CDR1 MGHRA, CDR2 YSYEKL. CDR3 length: 16 residues. With V trimmed by 1 base and J by 10 bases, 8 bases remained unmatched. The CDR3 loop is CASSQAPGQGAGEQFF. In DNA, the CDR3 is TGCGCCAGCAGCCAAGCTCCGGGACAGGGGGCAGGGGAGCAGTTCTTC.

V and J are TRBV6-1 and TRBJ1-6; 7 bases match TRBD1. Germline trimming cut 3 bases from V and 9 bases from J; bases unmatched to any gene: 5. The CDR3 has 14 amino acids. Germline V gene sequence: CDR1 MNHNS, CDR2 SASEGT. CDR3 in amino acids: CASSDRGFSSPLHF. In DNA form, the CDR3 reads TGTGCCAGCAGTGACAGGGGGTTTAGTTCACCCCTCCACTTT.

The chain is built from TRBV7-9 and TRBJ1-3, with D perhaps TRBD1 (5 bases). The CDR3 sequence is 14 residues long. CDR1 is SEHNR and CDR2 is FQNEAQ in the germline V gene (reference sequence). Trimming cost V 6 bases and J 4 bases, with 13 bases left between them. CDR3 amino acids: CASSTGGIGNTIYF. As DNA, the CDR3 is TGTGCCAGCAGTACAGGAGGGATCGGAAACACCATATATTTT.

The chain couples TRBV19 to TRBJ2-1, with TRBD2 matching over 7 bases. After removal of 3 bases from V and 5 bases from J, the junction contained 4 bases not matched to a gene. The CDR3 spans 14 residues. Germline V lookup: CDR1 LNHDA, CDR2 SQIVND (reference sequence). CDR3 in amino acids: CASSIMGGNNEQFF. The CDR3 DNA is TGTGCCAGTAGTATCATGGGAGGGAACAATGAGCAGTTCTTC.

The rearrangement links TRBV10-3 to TRBJ1-5; D call uncertain. This CDR3 is 14 amino acids long. Germline-derived CDR1 and CDR2 are ENHRY and SYGVKD. V dropped 0 bases and J dropped 7 bases, with 10 bases sitting between them. CDR3 in DNA: TGTGCCATCAGTGAGTCTCTAGGTAGGCAGCCCCAGCATTTT. Translation: CAISESLGRQPQHF.

There are many counts of this clone. One end of the junction is discordant with germline, which a read error may explain. The chain joins TRBV11-2 to TRBJ1-1; the match to TRBD1 covers 8 bases. The germline gives CDR1 SGHAT, CDR2 FQNNGV. The CDR3 consists of 15 residues. For the CDR3, the DNA is TGTGCCAGCAGCCTAGACAGCGGACAGGGACAGCGCGCTTTCTTT. It specifies CASSLDSGQGQRAFF.

The chain carries TRBV4-3 and TRBJ1-2; D is undetermined. This CDR3 has 15 residues. CDR1 LGHNA and CDR2 YSLEER come from the germline V gene. V lost 0 bases and J 4 bases, leaving 12 bases between the germline ends. In nucleotides, the CDR3 is TGCGCCAGCAGCCAAGATCACAGTGACATCTATGGCTACACCTTC. This codes for CASSQDHSDIYGYTF.

This chain's CDR3 is CASSYSRDYGYTF. The CDR3 DNA reads as TGTGCCAGCAGTTACTCGAGAGACTATGGCTACACCTTC. V usage is TRBV6-6 and J usage is TRBJ1-2; D is uncertain. The CDR3 contains 13 residues. Germline V CDR1 and CDR2: MNHNY, SVGAGI (reference sequence). V was shortened by 0 bases and J by 3 bases, with 5 bases between the two germline ends.

The genes are TRBV19 and TRBJ1-1; maybe TRBD1 (6 bases). Looked up from germline, CDR1 is LNHDA and CDR2 is SQIVND (reference sequence). V lost 7 bases to trimming and J lost 5 bases, with 14 bases between them. This CDR3 spans 13 amino acids. CDR3 in amino acids: CASTRTGRTEAFF. The CDR3 bases are TGTGCCAGTACGAGAACAGGGAGAACTGAAGCTTTCTTT. Full variable domain (remainder filled in from reference TRBV19 and TRBJ1-1): DGGITQSPKYLFRKEGQNVTLSCEQNLNHDAMYWYRQDPGQGLRLIYYSQIVNDFQKGDIAEGYSVSREKKESFPLTVTSAQKNPTAFYLCASTRTGRTEAFFGQGTRLTVV.

J is TRBJ2-1 and V is TRBV7-2, with 10 bases fitting TRBD2. Germline values: CDR1 SGHTA, CDR2 FQGNSA. Trimming at V came to 5 bases and at J to 4 bases, leaving 5 bases not matched to a gene. The CDR3 sequence is 15 residues long. The CDR3 nucleotides read TGTGCCAGCAGCCAACTAGCGGGGATATACAATGAGCAGTTCTTC. It is translated as CASSQLAGIYNEQFF.

The chain couples TRBV7-2 to TRBJ2-7; no firm D call. The germline V gene encodes CDR1 SGHTA and CDR2 FQGNSA. CDR3 length: 11 residues. V was trimmed by 1 base and J by 6 bases, leaving 4 bases between them. CDR3: CASSLVGEQYF. The CDR3 region has the DNA TGTGCCAGCAGCTTAGTCGGCGAGCAGTACTTC.

The chain links TRBV6-5 to TRBJ1-1, with D maybe TRBD1 (5 bases). Germline V gives CDR1 MNHEY, CDR2 SVGAGI. CDR3 length equals 15 residues. The V end was cut by 5 bases, the J end by 1 base, with 14 bases between. The DNA for the CDR3 is TGTGCCAGCAGTATCCTCAGGGATGGGAACACTGAAGCTTTCTTT. It codes for CASSILRDGNTEAFF.

This clone was picked up one time. The V and J genes are TRBV20-1 and TRBJ2-3; D is ambiguous. Germline loops: CDR1 DFQATT, CDR2 SNEGSKA (reference sequence). This CDR3 is 11 amino acids long. V lost 6 bases, J lost 9 bases, and 13 bases lay in between. CDR3 in DNA: TGCAGTGCGAGACCCGAAGAGACGCAGTATTTT. It is translated as CSARPEETQYF.

The table lists this clone with a few counts. The gene calls are TRBV4-2 and TRBJ2-5, with D maybe TRBD1 (6 bases). Per the germline V gene, CDR1 is LGHNA and CDR2 is YNFKEQ. Trimming cost V 0 bases and J 4 bases, with 12 bases left between them. The CDR3 loop spans 15 amino acids. Written as DNA, the CDR3 is TGTGCCAGCAGCCAAGAGGGCACAGGGACAGAGACCCAGTACTTC. Translated, it gives CASSQEGTGTETQYF.

This chain joins TRBV18 and TRBJ2-2; D unresolved. The V end lost 3 bases, the J end lost 2 bases, and 7 bases lay between the germline ends. Germline loops: CDR1 KGHSH, CDR2 LQKENI. This CDR3 region has 14 residues. As DNA, the CDR3 is TGTGCCAGCTCACCCCCGTCCAACACCGGGGAGCTGTTTTTT. Translating gives CASSPPSNTGELFF.